The present T cell receptor (beta chain) was sequenced within a study of identical twins. Many counts were recorded for this clonotype. All of the donors were Caucasians in good health. Germline assignment: CDR1 MGHDK and CDR2 SYGVNS. The CDR3 spans 12 residues. With 6 bases removed from V and 4 bases from J, the gap between germline ends came to 8 bases. Each cDNA held unique molecular identifiers, and template switching gave it a universal primer site. TCRdb redid the calling of the 5' RACE reads with MiXCR, one entry per CDR3 protein. The sample consists of 1.5 million or so distinct CDR3 sequences, about 31% of them appearing once.

Input material: cord blood. This clonotype was sampled from a newborn girl in good health. This chain joins TRBV25-1 and TRBJ2-3; no reliable D call. CDR3 sequence: CASSAMADTQYF. The CDR3 coding sequence is TGTGCCAGCAGCGCAATGGCAGATACGCAGTATTTT.